Below, 15 T cell receptor beta chains from the same sample are listed, as sequenced in a study of CD8+ T cells in alopecia areata. The sequencing template was cDNA reverse transcribed from extracted RNA. Sequencing used immunoSEQ multiplex PCR; TCRdb keeps in-frame clones, though not all of them. This sample has 150,000 or so clones; 49% occur once, and the top ten carry under 20%. The material was CD8+ T cells sorted from blood, obtained at week 0. Receptor source: a human donor with alopecia areata.

This clone was picked up a small number of times. This sequence joins TRBV5-6 and TRBJ2-1; D not certain. V gave up 6 bases and J gave up 8 bases, with 6 bases separating them. Germline V lookup: CDR1 SGHDT, CDR2 YYEEEE. The CDR3 totals 10 residues. The CDR3 DNA reads TGTGCCAGCAAGCTGGATGAGCAGTTCTTC. This encodes CASKLDEQFF.

The chain links TRBV13 to TRBJ1-2, with 7 bases that match TRBD1. CDR3 size: 16 residues. Germline trimming cut 1 base from V and 4 bases from J; bases unmatched to any gene: 9. Germline CDR1 is PRHDT and CDR2 is FYEKMQ (reference sequence). In DNA form, the CDR3 reads TGTGCCAGCAGCTTAGCTGGCAGGGGGATCGGCTATGGCTACACCTTC. It yields the protein CASSLAGRGIGYGYTF.

A note on this clone: The same CDR3 also results from other DNA sequences found in this sample. The chain links TRBV6-5 to TRBJ1-1; no clear D. Germline CDR1 is MNHEY and CDR2 is SVGAGI. V shed 0 bases and J shed 1 base, with 6 bases lying between them. The CDR3 loop spans 14 amino acids. The CDR3 is CASSYSGGNTEAFF. The CDR3 bases are TGTGCCAGCAGTTACTCTGGCGGGAACACTGAAGCTTTCTTT.

The gene calls are TRBV9 and TRBJ2-7; D remains ambiguous. The germline gives CDR1 SGDLS, CDR2 YYNGEE. The V gene lost 4 bases and the J gene lost 0 bases, with 14 bases spanning the gap. The CDR3 has 15 residues. CDR3 amino acids: CASSRSPGSSYEQYF. The DNA of the CDR3 is TGTGCCAGCAGCCGTTCGCCGGGTAGCTCCTACGAGCAGTACTTC.

This chain links TRBV10-3 with TRBJ2-1, with 12 bases aligning to TRBD1. There are 15 residues in the CDR3. Germline trimming cut 7 bases from V and 7 bases from J; bases unmatched to any gene: 8. Germline values: CDR1 ENHRY, CDR2 SYGVKD. CDR3 DNA: TGTGCCATCACTTCGGGACAGGGGGCGCGGAATGAGCAGTTCTTC. Amino acid sequence: CAITSGQGARNEQFF.

This chain uses TRBV7-6 with TRBJ2-3, with D unresolved. V was cut by 5 bases and J by 3 bases, with 18 bases left in between. The germline V gene has CDR1 SGHVS and CDR2 FNYEAQ. This CDR3 contains 16 residues. CDR3 loop: CASSLSGLVLTDTQYF. The CDR3 DNA is TGTGCCAGCAGCCTGTCTGGGCTCGTATTAACAGATACGCAGTATTTT.

The V and J genes are TRBV7-3 and TRBJ2-2, with D perhaps TRBD1 (5 bases). The CDR3 sequence is 18 residues long. V lost 4 bases to trimming and J lost 0 bases, with 18 bases between them. Looked up from germline, CDR1 is SGHTA and CDR2 is FQGTGA. The CDR3 loop is CASSSGKGQPSNTGELFF. For the CDR3, the DNA is TGTGCCAGCAGCTCCGGTAAAGGACAACCCTCGAACACCGGGGAGCTGTTTTTT.

The CDR3, as DNA: TGTGCCAGTAGTACGACCCGGGCGGTCTACGAGCAGTACTTC. This gives the protein CASSTTRAVYEQYF. This chain connects TRBV19 to TRBJ2-7; D is unclear. CDR1 is LNHDA and CDR2 is SQIVND in the germline V gene (reference sequence). There are 14 residues in the CDR3. The germline V and J ends were trimmed by 4 bases and 3 bases, with 13 bases remaining between them.

This clone was seen a single time. The sample has other DNA sequences that encode this CDR3 too. The chain couples TRBV27 to TRBJ2-7; D is undetermined. The CDR3 spans 11 residues. The V end was cut by 4 bases, the J end by 2 bases, with 3 bases between. The V gene's germline CDR1 is MNHEY and CDR2 SMNVEV (reference sequence). The CDR3 spells CASSSPYEQYF. The CDR3, as DNA: TGTGCCAGCAGTTCTCCCTACGAGCAGTACTTC.

CDR3 in DNA: TGTGCCAGCAGCCCCCAACGGGGGCGAATAGATACGCAGTATTTT. Translation gives CASSPQRGRIDTQYF. The V call is TRBV7-8, the J call TRBJ2-3, with D tentatively TRBD1 or TRBD2 (6 bases each). The V end lost 5 bases, the J end lost 5 bases, and 17 bases lay between the germline ends. The V gene's germline CDR1 is SGHVS and CDR2 FQNEAQ. The CDR3 extends over 15 amino acids.

The chain recombines TRBV5-1 with TRBJ2-2; D is possibly TRBD2 (5 bases). Trimming shortened V by 4 bases and J by 1 base, and 14 bases separated the two germline ends. The CDR3 has 16 residues. Looked up from germline, CDR1 is SGHRS and CDR2 is YFSETQ. The CDR3 DNA follows: TGCGCCAGCAGCAGAGCCAGACTAAAGAACACCGGGGAGCTGTTTTTT. Translation gives CASSRARLKNTGELFF.

The chain carries TRBV29-1 and TRBJ2-3; the D gene is possibly TRBD2 (5 bases). Germline CDR1 and CDR2: SQVTM and ANQGSEA. V lost 6 bases and J lost 2, with 12 bases in between. This CDR3 has 13 amino acids. The CDR3 region has the DNA TGCAGCGTACGGGGTGGGGACACAGATACGCAGTATTTT. It is translated as CSVRGGDTDTQYF.

The rearrangement links TRBV29-1 to TRBJ2-1; no clear D gene. Trimming removed 2 bases at V and 8 bases at J, with 16 bases between. Looked up from germline, CDR1 is SQVTM and CDR2 is ANQGSEA. The CDR3 contains 14 residues. This CDR3 is CSVEPDLPGDEQFF. The CDR3 DNA sequence: TGCAGCGTTGAACCGGACCTTCCTGGGGATGAGCAGTTCTTC.

This chain joins TRBV4-1 and TRBJ2-7; D ambiguous. CDR1 and CDR2 (germline): MGHRA, YSYEKL. Trimming took 3 bases from V and 2 from J, leaving 14 bases between them. This CDR3 is 15 amino acids long. CDR3 nucleotides: TGCGCCAGCAGCCACCCCGGGCAGAGAACCTACGAGCAGTACTTC. This sequence encodes CASSHPGQRTYEQYF.

The chain has TRBV5-6 and TRBJ2-5, with 15 bases lining up with TRBD2. Trimming at V came to 4 bases and at J to 5 bases, leaving 9 bases not matched to a gene. Germline V CDR1 and CDR2: SGHDT, YYEEEE. The CDR3 sequence is 17 residues long. The DNA for the CDR3 is TGTGCCAGCAGCCTTCGGACTAGCGGGGGGGCCTGGGAGACCCAGTACTTC. Its protein is CASSLRTSGGAWETQYF. Supplemented by reference TRBV5-6 and TRBJ2-5, the full variable domain reads DAGVTQSPTHLIKTRGQQVTLRCSPKSGHDTVSWYQQALGQGPQFIFQYYEEEERQRGNFPDRFSGHQFPNYSSELNVNALLLGDSALYLCASSLRTSGGAWETQYFGPGTRLLVL.